The 9 T cell receptor beta chains below all came from one sample that was sequenced in a study of blood T cell repertoires in COVID-19. Method: immunoSEQ multiplex PCR; TCRdb's copy keeps in-frame clones and lacks some. The sample contains about 240,000 clones, around 83% of which appear only once. Sequenced: peripheral blood. Every receptor here comes from a woman over 75 with acute or convalescent COVID-19.

The CDR3 loop is CASSYSGGLSYEQYF. CDR3 DNA: TGTGCCAGCAGTTATAGCGGGGGACTTTCCTACGAGCAGTACTTC. The chain has TRBV6-5 and TRBJ2-7, with TRBD2 matching 9 bases. The CDR3 loop spans 15 amino acids. With V trimmed by 3 bases and J by 1 base, 4 bases remained unmatched. The germline gives CDR1 MNHEY, CDR2 SVGAGI.

In this sample, this clone turned up a few times. This CDR3 reads CASSPARDRTSPLHF. CDR3 sequence (DNA): TGTGCCAGCAGCCCGGCCCGGGACAGGACCTCACCCCTCCACTTT. The chain carries TRBV11-2 and TRBJ1-6; 8 nucleotides line up with TRBD1. J was trimmed by 10 bases and V by 5 bases; bases with no gene match: 10. Germline-derived CDR1 and CDR2 are SGHAT and FQNNGV. The CDR3 spans 15 residues.

The rearrangement joins TRBV18 to TRBJ1-5, with D hard to call. This CDR3 is built from 10 residues. Per germline, CDR1 KGHSH and CDR2 LQKENI. V lost 6 bases to trimming and J lost 9 bases, with 6 bases between them. This CDR3 is CASSLRPQHF. CDR3 bases: TGTGCCAGCTCCCTACGGCCCCAGCATTTT.

Turning to this clone: An end of the junction does not agree with germline; a read error may underlie this. The genes are TRBV7-7 and TRBJ2-1, with 10 bases matching TRBD2. Germline values: CDR1 SSHAT, CDR2 FNYEAQ (reference sequence). There are 13 residues in the CDR3. CDR3 nucleotides: TGTGCTAGCAGCCGCCAGCGGGGGGGAGAGAGGTTCTTC. It is translated as CASSRQRGGERFF.

This chain uses TRBV10-3 with TRBJ1-5; D is undetermined. CDR1 is ENHRY, CDR2 SYGVKD, per germline. The CDR3 spans 15 residues. The ends were cut back, 10 bases at V and 0 bases at J, with 16 bases in the middle. DNA of the CDR3: TGTGCCACCGGCTGGGAGAAGACTAGCAATCAGCCCCAGCATTTT. Amino acids: CATGWEKTSNQPQHF.

V is TRBV6-7 and J is TRBJ1-1, with D possibly TRBD1 on 5 matching bases. Being an ORF, TRBV6-7 has a function that is uncertain. The V and J ends lost 0 bases and 10 bases respectively, with 9 bases between them. The CDR3 extends over 12 amino acids. Here the CDR3 DNA reads TGTGCCAGCAGTTACTCAGGGGCCAGAGCTTTCTTT. This translates into CASSYSGARAFF.

The sample holds one count of this clone. J is TRBJ2-5 and V is TRBV6-5, with a weak D call TRBD1 (6 bases). The ends were cut back, 5 bases at V and 2 bases at J, with 9 bases in the middle. CDR1 is MNHEY, CDR2 SVGAGI, per germline. The CDR3 totals 13 residues. The CDR3 DNA is TGTGCCAGCAGTCCTCAGGGGCAAGAGACCCAGTACTTC. Translated: CASSPQGQETQYF.

This chain connects TRBV11-3 to TRBJ2-2, with D possibly TRBD2 on 7 matching bases. V was trimmed by 5 bases and J by 6 bases, leaving 25 bases between them. The CDR3 is made up of 18 amino acids. The germline V gene encodes CDR1 SGHNT and CDR2 YENEEA. CDR3 nucleotides: TGTGCCAGCAGCGCCCATACGAAGGGGGGGGCCCCTCCCGGGGAGCTGTTTTTT. Protein: CASSAHTKGGAPPGELFF.

V and J are TRBV28 and TRBJ1-2; D unclear. V was pared by 4 bases and J by 2 bases, with 11 bases between. CDR3 length: 14 amino acids. CDR1 MDHEN and CDR2 SYDVKM come from the germline V gene. The CDR3 sequence is CASSSGSSNYGYTF. For the CDR3, the DNA is TGTGCCAGCAGTTCTGGCTCTTCCAACTATGGCTACACCTTC.